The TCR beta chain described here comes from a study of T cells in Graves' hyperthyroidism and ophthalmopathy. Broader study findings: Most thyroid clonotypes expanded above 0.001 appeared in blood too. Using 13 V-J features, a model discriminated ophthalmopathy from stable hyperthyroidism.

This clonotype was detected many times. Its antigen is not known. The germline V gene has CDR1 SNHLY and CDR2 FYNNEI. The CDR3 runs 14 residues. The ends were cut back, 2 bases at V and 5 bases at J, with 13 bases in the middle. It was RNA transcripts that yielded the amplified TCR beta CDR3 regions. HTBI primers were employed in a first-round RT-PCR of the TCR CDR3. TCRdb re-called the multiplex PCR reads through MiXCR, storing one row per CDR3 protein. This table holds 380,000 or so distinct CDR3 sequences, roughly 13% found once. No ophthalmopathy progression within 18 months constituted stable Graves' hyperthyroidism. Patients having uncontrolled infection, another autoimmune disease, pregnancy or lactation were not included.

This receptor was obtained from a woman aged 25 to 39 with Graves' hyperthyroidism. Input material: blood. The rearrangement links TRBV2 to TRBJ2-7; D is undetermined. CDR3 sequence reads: CASSEWQVLNEQYF. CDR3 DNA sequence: TGTGCCAGCAGTGAATGGCAGGTGCTAAACGAGCAGTACTTC. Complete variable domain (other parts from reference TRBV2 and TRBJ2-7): EPEVTQTPSHQVTQMGQEVILRCVPISNHLYFYWYRQILGQKVEFLVSFYNNEISEKSEIFDDQFSVERPDGSNFTLKIRSTKLEDSAMYFCASSEWQVLNEQYFGPGTRLTVT.